The next 16 T cell receptor beta chains were all read from a single sample in a study of T-cell reconstitution after alpha-beta-depleted transplantation in children (TCRdb year 2016). The sample's treatment or condition label, decoded: allogeneic hematopoietic cell transplantation with graft depleted of TCRalphabeta T cells and CD19 B cells. General conclusions and limits of the study: The frequencies of hyperexpanded clones fell over the following months, and after one year, T-cell counts and TCRbeta diversity were mostly attributed to newly produced T cells.

Antigens of these TCRs are unknown. Libraries were made using PCR. Sequencing took place on an Illumina HiSeq 2500. Molecular barcoding was employed in the preparation of TCR libraries, with unique molecular identifiers being used to normalize TCRbeta repertoire quantification. The public reads were reprocessed in TCRdb via fastp at Q25 and MiXCR, keeping in-frame beta chains. A single entry per CDR3 protein holds the most common genes and DNA from its merged rows. Across this sample there are around 270,000 distinct CDR3 sequences, with 6% to 10% seen only once. Approximately 9.6% of the sample is taken by the ten largest. Sequenced material: peripheral blood, taken 360 days after TCRalphabeta/CD19-depleted stem cell transplant. The receptors stem from a female patient aged 2-10 years who had a stem cell transplant for Fanconi anemia, so the T cells may come from the graft donor.

This clonotype was observed at least ten times. CDR3 amino acids: CSVVGLAANEQFF. The DNA for the CDR3 is TGCAGCGTTGTCGGACTAGCGGCAAATGAGCAGTTCTTC. This chain uses TRBV29-1 with TRBJ2-1, with 10 bases that match TRBD2. J gave up 7 bases and V 4 bases, and 4 bases lay outside the gene matches. From germline, CDR1 is SQVTM and CDR2 ANQGSEA. This CDR3 has 13 amino acids.

Concerning this clonotype itself: It may be a read error: a sequence one base away is much more abundant. The final CDR3 position lacks the conserved phenylalanine or tryptophan, pointing to a likely read error. Because the CDR3's place on the DNA is in doubt, the DNA is left out and the CDR3 is given as listed by TCRdb. The chain joins TRBV7-9 to TRBJ1-2. The CDR3 extends over 10 residues, inclusive of both ends. CDR1 is SEHNR and CDR2 is FQNEAQ in the germline V gene (reference sequence). CDR3 sequence: CAVTGNGYTC.

This clonotype appeared a few times. V and J are TRBV24-1 and TRBJ1-6; perhaps TRBD1 as D (5 bases). CDR3 size: 16 residues. CDR1 and CDR2 (germline): KGHDR, SFDVKD. V shed 8 bases and J shed 7 bases, with 20 bases lying between them. The CDR3 region is CATICRDDDENSPLHF. Here the CDR3 DNA reads TGTGCCACCATATGCCGGGACGATGATGAGAATTCACCCCTCCACTTT.

This clonotype was found many times. This chain joins TRBV24-1 and TRBJ2-2, with 11 bases fitting TRBD2. This CDR3 region has 18 residues. Losses at the gene ends were 4 bases for V and 1 base for J; bases not matched to a gene: 7. The germline gives CDR1 KGHDR, CDR2 SFDVKD. CDR3 residues: CATSDTAGTSGNTGELFF. The CDR3 region has the DNA TGTGCCACCAGTGACACTGCCGGGACTAGCGGGAACACCGGGGAGCTGTTTTTT.

This clonotype was picked up many times. J is TRBJ1-1 and V is TRBV15, with TRBD1 matching over 10 bases. CDR3 size: 13 residues. Losses at the gene ends were 6 bases for V and 6 bases for J; bases not matched to a gene: 4. Per the germline V gene, CDR1 is LNHNV and CDR2 is YYDKDF (reference sequence). CDR3 protein: CATRTGGRAEAFF. The DNA of the CDR3 is TGTGCCACCAGGACAGGGGGCAGAGCTGAAGCTTTCTTT.

This clonotype occurred many times. The chain is built from TRBV12-3 or TRBV12-4 and TRBJ1-2, with 9 positions matching TRBD1. CDR3 size: 14 residues. Trimming took 6 bases from V and 8 from J; bases not matched to a gene: 10. The CDR3 spells CASSQSGTGYGYTF. As DNA, the CDR3 is TGTGCCAGCAGCCAGTCCGGGACAGGGTACGGCTACACCTTC.

This chain connects TRBV20-1 to TRBJ2-7; tentatively, D is TRBD1 (6 bases). Trimming removed 3 bases at V and 3 bases at J, with 24 bases between. There are 17 residues in the CDR3. Germline V gene lookup returns CDR1 DFQATT and CDR2 SNEGSKA (reference sequence). CDR3 loop: CSASFLRDKGPLYEQYF. The CDR3 DNA follows: TGCAGTGCTAGTTTCCTTCGGGACAAGGGACCCCTCTACGAGCAGTACTTC.

The DNA of the CDR3 is TGTGCCTTGACTGGACAGGCAACGCAGTTCTTC. Its translation is CALTGQATQFF. The rearrangement joins TRBV30 to TRBJ2-1, with 7 bases fitting TRBD1. This CDR3 is built from 11 residues. V was pared by 7 bases and J by 12 bases, with 9 bases of the junction left unmatched. The germline V gene has CDR1 GTSNPN and CDR2 SVGIG (reference sequence).

A few counts support this clonotype. V usage is TRBV11-2 and J usage is TRBJ2-1; 11 bases are shared with TRBD2. The CDR3 has 16 amino acids. CDR1 SGHAT and CDR2 FQNNGV come from the germline V gene. The junction had 8 bases not matched to a gene; V was cut back by 5 bases and J by 5 bases. The CDR3 protein is CASSLLAGGNNNEQFF. The CDR3 coding sequence is TGTGCCAGCAGCCTATTAGCGGGGGGGAATAACAATGAGCAGTTCTTC.

The chain combines TRBV6-2 or TRBV6-3 with TRBJ2-5; TRBD1 matches 7 bases. With V trimmed by 3 bases and J by 2 bases, 6 bases remained unmatched. The V gene's germline CDR1 is MNHEY and CDR2 SVGEGT. This CDR3 region has 15 residues. The chain's CDR3 is CASSYLGTAQETQYF. CDR3 sequence (DNA): TGTGCCAGCAGTTATTTAGGGACAGCTCAAGAGACCCAGTACTTC.

This clonotype was recorded many times. V and J are TRBV9 and TRBJ2-1; possible D gene TRBD2, 6 bases. Germline V gene lookup returns CDR1 SGDLS and CDR2 YYNGEE. Trimming shortened V by 3 bases and J by 2 bases, and 6 bases separated the two germline ends. This CDR3 spans 13 amino acids. CDR3 DNA sequence: TGTGCCAGCAGCGGGGGGGCCTACAATGAGCAGTTCTTC. Amino acids: CASSGGAYNEQFF.

In its sample, this clonotype was seen many times. The J gene is TRBJ2-7, the V gene TRBV6-6, with D hard to call. Germline V lookup: CDR1 MNHNY, CDR2 SVGAGI (reference sequence). With 5 bases removed from V and 6 bases from J, the gap between germline ends came to 11 bases. The CDR3 runs to 12 residues. The CDR3 nucleotides read TGTGCCAGCAGTCACATCCAGATCGAGCAGTACTTC. Protein product: CASSHIQIEQYF.

This clonotype was seen at least ten times. The CDR3 sequence: CASSVTGGSTEAFF. CDR3 sequence (DNA): TGTGCCAGCAGCGTGACAGGGGGGAGCACTGAAGCTTTCTTT. The V gene is TRBV7-2, the J gene TRBJ1-1; 9 nucleotides match TRBD1. Germline trimming cut 5 bases from V and 4 bases from J; bases unmatched to any gene: 5. The CDR3 covers 14 residues. From germline, CDR1 is SGHTA and CDR2 FQGNSA.

This clonotype was detected only a few times. This chain connects TRBV4-1 to TRBJ1-5; D uncertain. Looked up from germline, CDR1 is MGHRA and CDR2 is YSYEKL. Trimming stripped 2 bases from V and 4 bases from J, with 21 bases between. This CDR3 comprises 18 residues. Here the CDR3 DNA reads TGCGCCAGCAGCCAAATGTCTGTTCACCCAACCCAAAATCAGCCCCAGCATTTT. It codes for CASSQMSVHPTQNQPQHF.

This clonotype has a count of ten or more. The chain uses TRBV14 and TRBJ2-5; TRBD1 or TRBD2 may be the D gene (6 bases each). V lost 1 base and J lost 5, with 14 bases in between. The germline gives CDR1 SGHDN, CDR2 FVKESK. This CDR3 has 15 amino acids. CDR3 nucleotides: TGTGCCAGCAGCCAAGTGTTCGGGGGCGGGGAGACCCAGTACTTC. This translates into CASSQVFGGGETQYF.

This clonotype was detected many times. The chain carries TRBV29-1 and TRBJ2-1; 12 nucleotides agree with TRBD1. V lost 8 bases and J lost 9; bases outside the gene matches: 8. Germline values: CDR1 SQVTM, CDR2 ANQGSEA. This CDR3 contains 13 residues. DNA for the CDR3: TGCAGCTCTCGGGACAGGGGGCAAGTTGAGCAGTTCTTC. Translation: CSSRDRGQVEQFF.